The 32 T cell receptor beta chains reported below all come from one sample, sequenced in a study of OX40 agonist ivuxolimab in advanced cancers. Sequenced by immunoSEQ multiplex PCR; TCRdb stores in-frame clones only, minus some. The sample yields 40,000 to 45,000 clones, approximately 84% seen once. The sequences come from CD4+ or CD8+ T cells sorted from blood, collected in a trial of the OX40 agonist ivuxolimab. Receptors were obtained from an adult with an advanced solid tumor such as melanoma, head and neck, liver or kidney cancer.

The chain carries TRBV9 and TRBJ2-1, with a weak D call TRBD2 (5 bases). V lost 0 bases and J lost 2, with 9 bases in between. Looked up from germline, CDR1 is SGDLS and CDR2 is YYNGEE. This CDR3 has 15 amino acids. The CDR3 here is CASSVVDYTYNEQFF. CDR3 nucleotide sequence: TGTGCCAGCAGCGTAGTTGACTACACCTACAATGAGCAGTTCTTC.

V and J are TRBV30 and TRBJ2-6; 7 nucleotides agree with TRBD1. This CDR3 is 16 amino acids long. The V and J ends lost 2 bases and 11 bases, in that order; junction bases with no gene match: 15. Germline CDR1 reads GTSNPN; CDR2 reads SVGIG (reference sequence). The CDR3 DNA reads TGTGCCTGGAGTAGGGGAAAGGGGGCGAGGTTCCACGTCCTGACTTTC. This codes for CAWSRGKGARFHVLTF.

In this sample, this clone turned up a few times. This chain connects TRBV27 to TRBJ2-3, with TRBD2 identical over 13 bases. Germline trimming cut 5 bases from V and 7 bases from J; bases unmatched to any gene: 21. This CDR3 is built from 20 residues. From germline, CDR1 is MNHEY and CDR2 SMNVEV (reference sequence). Written as DNA, the CDR3 is TGTGCCAGCAGTCTGACCTCGGCAAGGGCAGGACTAGCGGGAGAACATACGCAGTATTTT. This codes for CASSLTSARAGLAGEHTQYF.

This clone appeared a single time. This chain uses TRBV7-9 with TRBJ1-4, with TRBD1 matching over 7 bases. The CDR3 length is 15 residues. The germline CDR1 and CDR2 sequences are SEHNR and FQNEAQ (reference sequence). V dropped 1 base and J dropped 7; count of bases not matched to a gene: 6. Here the CDR3 DNA reads TGTGCCAGCAGCTTAGGGGCAGGGGGTTCTGAAAAACTGTTTTTT. This encodes CASSLGAGGSEKLFF.

V and J are TRBV30 and TRBJ2-7; TRBD2 matches at 8 bases. V was pared by 3 bases and J by 8 bases, with 9 bases of the junction left unmatched. The germline V gene encodes CDR1 GTSNPN and CDR2 SVGIG (reference sequence). The CDR3 is made up of 13 amino acids. The DNA for the CDR3 is TGTGCCTGGAGCGTAAGAGCGGGGGCCCAGCAGTACTTC. Translation: CAWSVRAGAQQYF.

The chain recombines TRBV30 with TRBJ1-1; D may be TRBD1 (5 bases). CDR3 length equals 13 residues. The germline V gene encodes CDR1 GTSNPN and CDR2 SVGIG (reference sequence). V was cut by 4 bases and J by 5 bases, with 14 bases left in between. The CDR3 loop reads CAWNWGGWTEAFF. In nucleotides, the CDR3 is TGTGCCTGGAACTGGGGGGGTTGGACTGAAGCTTTCTTT.

The chain has TRBV9 and TRBJ2-7, with TRBD2 matching 10 bases. The CDR3 runs to 16 residues. V lost 3 bases, J lost 3 bases, and 9 bases stayed unmatched. Germline V lookup: CDR1 SGDLS, CDR2 YYNGEE. CDR3 sequence reads: CASSASGGTSVYEQYF. The CDR3 DNA reads TGTGCCAGCAGCGCCTCGGGCGGGACTAGCGTCTACGAGCAGTACTTC.

The chain is built from TRBV2 and TRBJ2-3, with 9 bases identical to TRBD2. The CDR3 contains 17 residues. Germline V CDR1 and CDR2: SNHLY, FYNNEI. V trimming: 2 bases; J trimming: 5 bases; junction bases outside the gene matches: 11. CDR3 nucleotide sequence: TGTGCCAGCAGTGAACCGGGACTAGCAGGGGACGGAGATACGCAGTATTTT. As protein: CASSEPGLAGDGDTQYF.

The chain links TRBV19 to TRBJ1-2, with D tentatively TRBD1 (5 bases). With 7 bases removed from V and 2 bases from J, the gap between germline ends came to 23 bases. Germline loops: CDR1 LNHDA, CDR2 SQIVND (reference sequence). The CDR3 consists of 17 residues. CDR3 amino acids: CASTLQGDGLNNYGYTF. CDR3 nucleotide sequence: TGTGCCAGTACCCTCCAAGGGGACGGCTTAAACAACTATGGCTACACCTTC.

The chain links TRBV5-1 to TRBJ1-2, with D unresolved. V gave up 2 bases and J gave up 3 bases, with 14 bases separating them. The CDR3 length is 15 residues. Germline CDR1 SGHRS, CDR2 YFSETQ. The chain's CDR3 is CASSLGQETYYGYTF. The CDR3, as DNA: TGCGCCAGCAGCTTAGGGCAGGAAACATACTATGGCTACACCTTC. The variable domain in full, with the rest retrieved from reference TRBV5-1 and TRBJ1-2, is KAGVTQTPRYLIKTRGQQVTLSCSPISGHRSVSWYQQTPGQGLQFLFEYFSETQRNKGNFPGRFSGRQFSNSRSEMNVSTLELGDSALYLCASSLGQETYYGYTFGSGTRLTVV.

The chain joins TRBV10-2 to TRBJ2-7; 10 nucleotides align to TRBD1. In germline, CDR1 is WSHSY, CDR2 SAAADI. Trimming cost V 2 bases and J 5 bases; bases outside gene matches: 6. This CDR3 has 15 residues. The CDR3 is CASSEPGQGKDEQYF. DNA of the CDR3: TGCGCCAGCAGTGAGCCGGGACAGGGGAAGGACGAGCAGTACTTC.

The V and J genes are TRBV18 and TRBJ2-7; D unresolved. V was clipped by 8 bases and J by 7 bases, with 15 bases between them. This CDR3 is 12 amino acids long. Germline V CDR1 and CDR2: KGHSH, LQKENI. CDR3 residues: CASTQSTREQYF. Written as DNA, the CDR3 is TGTGCCAGCACTCAGTCCACGCGAGAGCAGTACTTC.

This rearrangement joins TRBV5-5 to TRBJ2-7, with unresolved D. The CDR3 has 14 residues. Germline CDR1 reads SGHKS; CDR2 reads YYEKEE (reference sequence). V was pared by 0 bases and J by 3 bases, with 10 bases between. CDR3 loop: CASSLGQRSYEQYF. CDR3 nucleotide sequence: TGTGCCAGCAGCTTGGGCCAACGAAGCTACGAGCAGTACTTC.

V is TRBV7-9 and J is TRBJ1-4; D is unresolved. The CDR3 contains 12 residues. Germline assignment: CDR1 SEHNR and CDR2 FQNEAQ (reference sequence). Trimming took off 5 bases at V and 7 bases at J, with 8 bases between the two ends. The CDR3 nucleotides read TGTGCCAGCAGCGTCCTCGGTGAAAAACTGTTTTTT. This codes for CASSVLGEKLFF.

The chain uses TRBV5-5 and TRBJ2-7, with D perhaps TRBD2 (6 bases). This CDR3 has 13 residues. Germline V gene data show CDR1 as SGHKS and CDR2 as YYEKEE (reference sequence). V gave up 3 bases and J gave up 0 bases, with 7 bases separating them. CDR3 sequence reads: CASSWRDSYEQYF. In DNA form, the CDR3 reads TGTGCCAGCAGCTGGAGGGACTCCTACGAGCAGTACTTC.

In its sample, this clone was seen a few times. V is TRBV4-1 and J is TRBJ1-2; D unclear. The CDR3 runs 14 residues. Looked up from germline, CDR1 is MGHRA and CDR2 is YSYEKL. V shed 2 bases and J shed 2 bases, with 9 bases lying between them. CDR3 loop: CASSQPRTNYGYTF. The CDR3, as DNA: TGCGCCAGCAGCCAACCCAGGACGAACTATGGCTACACCTTC.

The genes are TRBV11-2 and TRBJ2-1; D tentatively reads TRBD1 or TRBD2 (5 bases each). CDR1 and CDR2 from the germline V gene are SGHAT and FQNNGV. The CDR3 covers 16 residues. V gave up 4 bases and J gave up 5 bases, with 18 bases separating them. The CDR3 sequence: CASSYRSGSGNNEQFF. CDR3 DNA sequence: TGTGCCAGCAGCTACCGCTCAGGGAGTGGTAACAATGAGCAGTTCTTC.

This clone has a single count. The rearrangement joins TRBV7-8 to TRBJ1-5, with no clear D. Looked up from germline, CDR1 is SGHVS and CDR2 is FQNEAQ. The V end lost 3 bases, the J end lost 4 bases, and 4 bases lay between the germline ends. This CDR3 is 12 amino acids long. CDR3 amino acids: CASSFPNQPQHF. CDR3 bases: TGTGCCAGCAGCTTCCCGAATCAGCCCCAGCATTTT.

The genes are TRBV9 and TRBJ2-1, with 7 nucleotides matching TRBD1. Unmatched junction bases numbered 8, after V lost 4 bases and J lost 4 bases. CDR3 size: 15 residues. CDR1 SGDLS and CDR2 YYNGEE come from the germline V gene. CDR3 residues: CASSLRATGYNEQFF. CDR3 in DNA: TGTGCCAGCAGCCTCAGGGCGACAGGGTACAATGAGCAGTTCTTC.

The chain recombines TRBV11-1 with TRBJ2-1; 15 nucleotides line up with TRBD2. Per germline, CDR1 SGHAT and CDR2 FQDESV (reference sequence). CDR3 size: 15 residues. The trim removed 5 bases at V and 9 bases at J, leaving 5 bases unmatched. This CDR3 is CASSRGLAGGTEQFF. As DNA, the CDR3 is TGTGCCAGCAGCCGGGGACTAGCGGGAGGTACTGAGCAGTTCTTC.

This chain joins TRBV11-3 and TRBJ1-4, with 9 bases matching TRBD1. V lost 5 bases to trimming and J lost 8 bases; unmatched junction nucleotides: 9. CDR3 length equals 15 residues. CDR1 SGHNT and CDR2 YENEEA come from the germline V gene. DNA for the CDR3: TGTGCCAGCAGCCTCCACGGGACAGGGAACGAAAAACTGTTTTTT. Its protein product is CASSLHGTGNEKLFF.

The chain joins TRBV6-1 to TRBJ1-2, with D unclear. Germline V gene data show CDR1 as MNHNS and CDR2 as SASEGT. V was pared by 3 bases and J by 1 base, with 12 bases between. CDR3 size: 15 residues. CDR3 in DNA: TGTGCCAGCAGTGATATGGAGCGGAGTAACTATGGCTACACCTTC. Translation: CASSDMERSNYGYTF.

The chain employs TRBV6-1 and TRBJ1-6; TRBD1 aligns across 7 bases. Trimming at V came to 6 bases and at J to 10 bases, leaving 6 bases not matched to a gene. This CDR3 is built from 13 residues. Per germline, CDR1 MNHNS and CDR2 SASEGT. This CDR3 is CASSMTGQSPLHF. CDR3 DNA: TGTGCCAGCAGCATGACAGGGCAATCACCCCTCCACTTT.

The chain uses TRBV7-2 and TRBJ2-1; D gene unclear. Trimming took off 0 bases at V and 4 bases at J, with 7 bases between the two ends. The CDR3 spans 14 residues. CDR1 and CDR2 from the germline V gene are SGHTA and FQGNSA. This CDR3 reads CASSLAQKYNEQFF. The DNA for the CDR3 is TGTGCCAGCAGCTTAGCGCAGAAATACAATGAGCAGTTCTTC.

The rearrangement links TRBV4-2 to TRBJ2-5, with 8 bases matching TRBD2. The CDR3 extends over 12 amino acids. The V and J ends lost 9 bases and 4 bases, in that order; junction bases with no gene match: 4. CDR1 and CDR2 (germline): LGHNA, YNFKEQ. The CDR3 bases are TGTGCCAGTCGGGAGGGCTCAGAGACCCAGTACTTC. Its protein product is CASREGSETQYF.

V usage is TRBV10-3 and J usage is TRBJ1-2; maybe TRBD1 (6 bases). The CDR3 totals 14 residues. With 8 bases removed from V and 4 bases from J, the gap between germline ends came to 17 bases. Germline V lookup: CDR1 ENHRY, CDR2 SYGVKD. CDR3 amino acids: CAIFAGRGPYGYTF. CDR3 bases: TGTGCCATCTTTGCTGGCAGGGGACCCTATGGCTACACCTTC.

The genes are TRBV7-3 and TRBJ2-1, with 9 positions matching TRBD2. With 6 bases clipped from V and 7 bases from J, the junction kept 10 bases outside the gene matches. Germline values: CDR1 SGHTA, CDR2 FQGTGA. The CDR3 sequence is 15 residues long. The CDR3 DNA sequence: TGTGCCAGCAGTTCCGGGACTAGCACGTTAAATGAGCAGTTCTTC. Residues: CASSSGTSTLNEQFF.

This clone was recorded a few times. The rearrangement uses TRBV6-5 and TRBJ1-5, with 9 bases aligning to TRBD1. Germline V gives CDR1 MNHEY, CDR2 SVGAGI. CDR3 size: 14 residues. V gave up 6 bases and J gave up 4 bases; unmatched junction bases: 4. CDR3 DNA sequence: TGTGCCAGCAGGAAGGGACAGGGTAATCAGCCCCAGCATTTT. Translation gives CASRKGQGNQPQHF.

The chain carries TRBV10-3 and TRBJ1-2, with 8 bases that match TRBD1. With 5 bases clipped from V and 3 bases from J, the junction kept 2 bases outside the gene matches. CDR3 length: 13 amino acids. Germline CDR1 and CDR2: ENHRY and SYGVKD. CDR3 DNA: TGTGCCATCAGTACAGGGGGTTACTATGGCTACACCTTC. Translated, it gives CAISTGGYYGYTF.

This chain's CDR3 is CASSPRSGGVYGYTF. CDR3 coding DNA: TGTGCCAGCAGTCCCCGGTCAGGGGGCGTCTATGGCTACACCTTC. The chain employs TRBV28 and TRBJ1-2; 8 nucleotides align to TRBD1. The germline gives CDR1 MDHEN, CDR2 SYDVKM. The CDR3 length is 15 residues. V lost 5 bases and J lost 4; bases outside the gene matches: 9.

CDR3 residues: CASSLQGIYEQYF. The CDR3 DNA follows: TGTGCCAGCAGCTTACAAGGAATCTACGAGCAGTACTTC. The chain is built from TRBV11-2 and TRBJ2-7, with D unresolved. In germline, CDR1 is SGHAT, CDR2 FQNNGV. Trimming stripped 2 bases from V and 3 bases from J, with 8 bases between. The CDR3 loop spans 13 amino acids.

The genes are TRBV28 and TRBJ2-4; the match to TRBD2 covers 7 bases. The CDR3 loop spans 14 amino acids. CDR1 MDHEN and CDR2 SYDVKM come from the germline V gene. Trimming cost V 3 bases and J 6 bases; bases outside gene matches: 5. CDR3 DNA sequence: TGTGCCAGCAGTTTGGGGACGGGAGGAAACATTCAGTACTTC. Translating it yields CASSLGTGGNIQYF.